This T cell receptor beta chain was documented in a study of T cell responses to AZD1222 COVID-19 vaccine. Germline lookup yields CDR1 SGHTA and CDR2 FQGNSA. The CDR3 is 15 amino acids. V dropped 5 bases and J dropped 4; count of bases not matched to a gene: 7. Method: immunoSEQ multiplex PCR; TCRdb's copy keeps in-frame clones and lacks some. Of roughly 200,000 clones listed, roughly 90% are singletons. The specimen was peripheral blood, collected 28 days after the second AZD1222 dose. This clonotype originated in an adult who received the AZD1222 COVID-19 vaccine. The chain joins TRBV7-2 to TRBJ2-1, with TRBD2 matching 8 bases. CDR3 protein: CASSRGGAQYNEQFF. In DNA form, the CDR3 reads TGTGCCAGCAGCCGGGGGGGGGCGCAGTACAATGAGCAGTTCTTC. Supplemented by reference TRBV7-2 and TRBJ2-1, the full variable domain reads GAGVSQSPSNKVTEKGKDVELRCDPISGHTALYWYRQSLGQGLEFLIYFQGNSAPDKSGLPSDRFSAERTGGSVSTLTIQRTQQEDSAVYLCASSRGGAQYNEQFFGPGTRLTVL.